The clone carrying this TCR beta chain was observed a few times. TCRdb recomputed calls from the 5' RACE reads with MiXCR, one row per CDR3 protein. This repertoire shows 130,000 to 150,000 distinct CDR3 sequences, less than 20% found once; its top ten account for around 2%. This CDR3 region has 13 residues. V shed 7 bases and J 4 bases; nucleotides not matched to a gene: 7. CDR1 is DFQATT and CDR2 is SNEGSKA in the germline V gene (reference sequence). This record belongs to a study of T-cell memory formation after mild COVID-19. The gene calls are TRBV20-1 and TRBJ2-7; 10 bases match TRBD2. The receptor comes from an adult woman who had mild COVID-19 (a few samples of this study predate the infection). Cell type and time point are not known. The sequencing sample was made of PBMCs or a T cell subset sorted from them (not recorded which). CDR3 residues: CSGSSGSTYEQYF. CDR3 in DNA: TGCAGTGGATCTAGCGGGAGTACATACGAGCAGTACTTC.